One T cell receptor (beta chain) is described in this entry. The antigen it recognizes is unknown. The input lacks base qualities; no much larger clone sits a single base away. TCRbeta CDR3 regions were amplified from genomic DNA using the immunoSEQ Assay, a bias-controlled multiplex PCR. Concerning the study's data processing: The number of nucleated cells in each sample was estimated from the amplification of reference gene primers within the assay. To quantify the absolute abundance of each unique TCRbeta CDR3 rearrangement, sequence reads were collapsed and filtered. For each sample, productive Simpson clonality was calculated by taking the square root of Simpson's diversity index across productive rearrangements. Held by TCRdb, this immuneACCESS table contains in-frame sequences only and omits some clones. Under half of the omission traces to an unresolved V gene where checked; the cause of the rest is unknown. D and trimming come from the DNA, and the V and J calls and clone size come from that table. The sample table holds about 15,000 clones, of which around 87% were seen once. The ten top clones hold less than 65% of the sample.

Collaborating institutions collected whole blood in K2EDTA tubes following their own protocols. For TCRbeta analysis, collaborators shipped samples in one of three forms: frozen whole blood, isolated PBMCs, or DNA extracted from either of those sample types. This sample is part of a study of blood T cell repertoires in COVID-19 (dated by TCRdb to about 2020). About the full investigation: Samples from collaborators originated in the United States, Italy and Spain and spanned both the acute and convalescent phases of COVID-19. The prospective study material was composed of cDNA or gDNA derived from T cells, B-cell-depleted T cells, or PBMCs. Subjects who had been exposed to COVID-19, were actively infected with it, or had recovered from it provided the deeply sampled blood TCRbeta repertoires that made up the dataset. The repertoires were made available in a free public database intended to serve as a resource for research on the immune response to SARS-CoV-2. The samples were drawn from the first 160 participants of the ongoing ImmuneRACE study and from some 1,300 subjects provided by 6 global collaborators. Sample metadata almost always included a de-identified subject ID, COVID-19 status, age in years and sex. HLA class I and class II types, where available, came from metadata supplied by the sample provider rather than from assay-based typing.

Reading the germline V gene gives CDR1 SQVTM and CDR2 ANQGSEA. V loses 5 bases of germline sequence and J loses 8 bases, and the interval between the two ends is 10 bases. The CDR3 starts with the cysteine, ends with the phenylalanine, and has 11 residues. Here the CDR3 DNA is all that survives: 33 bases in frame from base 1. Beyond this particular receptor, the publication reports: How much clinical and demographic metadata was included differed by source and by participant, and the metadata was provided uncurated.

The clonotype was recovered from a man between 60 and 75 years old with acute or convalescent COVID-19. The rearrangement combines TRBV29-1 with TRBJ2-1, with the D gene not clear enough to name. The sequenced sample was peripheral blood. CDR3 reads: CSVSSVDEQFF. The DNA sequence follows: TGCAGCGTTTCCAGCGTCGATGAGCAGTTCTTC.